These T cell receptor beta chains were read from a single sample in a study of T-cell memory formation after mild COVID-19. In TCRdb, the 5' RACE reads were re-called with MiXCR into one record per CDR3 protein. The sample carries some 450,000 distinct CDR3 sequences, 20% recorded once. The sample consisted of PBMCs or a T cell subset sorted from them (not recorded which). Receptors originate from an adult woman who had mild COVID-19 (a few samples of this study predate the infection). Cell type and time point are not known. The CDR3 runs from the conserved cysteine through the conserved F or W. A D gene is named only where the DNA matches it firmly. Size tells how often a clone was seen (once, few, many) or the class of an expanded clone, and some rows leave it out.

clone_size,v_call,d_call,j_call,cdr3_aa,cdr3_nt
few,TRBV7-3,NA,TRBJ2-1,CASGGAGPSSYNEQFF,TGTGCCAGCGGAGGGGCGGGGCCGAGCTCCTACAATGAGCAGTTCTTC
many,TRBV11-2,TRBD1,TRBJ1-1,CASSHNSGGKTEAFF,TGTGCCAGCAGTCATAATTCAGGGGGAAAGACTGAAGCTTTCTTT
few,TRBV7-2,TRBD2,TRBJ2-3,CASSSIAGGGTDTQYF,TGTGCCAGCAGCTCCATAGCGGGGGGAGGAACAGATACGCAGTATTTT
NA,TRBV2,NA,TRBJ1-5,CATKQTSTGSPSNQPQHF,TGTGCCACCAAGCAGACCTCGACAGGCAGCCCTAGCAATCAGCCCCAGCATTTT
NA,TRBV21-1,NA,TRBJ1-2,CASHAGSGTGEFYYGYTF,TGTGCCAGCCATGCTGGATCCGGGACAGGGGAGTTCTACTATGGCTACACCTTC
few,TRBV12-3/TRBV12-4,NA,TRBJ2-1,CASKGLRVDEQFF,TGTGCCAGCAAGGGACTCCGTGTGGATGAGCAGTTCTTC
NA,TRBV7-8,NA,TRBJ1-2,CASSLGSGPYYGYTF,TGTGCCAGCAGCTTGGGGTCGGGGCCGTACTATGGCTACACCTTC
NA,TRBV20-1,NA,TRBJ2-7,CSARLAREQYF,TGCAGTGCTAGGTTGGCGCGCGAGCAGTACTTC
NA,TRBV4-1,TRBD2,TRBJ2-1,CASRHSGKSRNEQFF,TGCGCCAGCAGACATAGCGGGAAGTCTCGCAATGAGCAGTTCTTC
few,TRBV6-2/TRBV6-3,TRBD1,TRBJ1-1,CASSYFPQGDNTEAFF,TGTGCCAGCAGTTACTTCCCACAGGGGGACAACACTGAAGCTTTCTTT